This T cell receptor (beta chain) was captured by sequencing in a study of blood T cell repertoires in COVID-19. The CDR3 has 17 residues. V lost 2 bases and J lost 0; bases outside the gene matches: 7. CDR1 and CDR2 (germline): KGHDR, SFDVKD. Data came from immunoSEQ multiplex PCR; TCRdb stores just in-frame clones and leaves some out. Of some 52,000 clones listed, 85% to 90% are singletons. This receptor was taken from a man between 65 and 79 years old with acute or convalescent COVID-19. Sequencing was done on a sample of peripheral blood. This rearrangement joins TRBV24-1 to TRBJ2-7, with TRBD1 matching over 9 bases. The CDR3 region is CATSDSGQGVLSYEQYF. CDR3 coding DNA: TGTGCCACCAGTGATTCGGGACAGGGTGTACTCTCCTACGAGCAGTACTTC.